This T cell receptor (beta chain) was found in a study of shared clonotypes between healthy human individuals. Germline values: CDR1 MNHEY, CDR2 SMNVEV (reference sequence). The CDR3 loop spans 14 amino acids. Trimming cost V 7 bases and J 4 bases, with 16 bases left between them. Naive CD8 cells lacked CD45RO, underwent positive selection for CCR7 and left out terminally differentiated effector memory CD45RA+ cells. Generated by immunoSEQ multiplex PCR, the TCRdb table keeps only in-frame clones and is missing some. The table records about 2,200,000 clones, approximately 94% of them present only once.

The V gene is TRBV27, the J gene TRBJ1-1, with D perhaps matching TRBD1 (6 bases). The sequencing input was naive CD8+ T cells from PBMCs. The clonotype was recovered from a man younger than 35 in good health. Some clones in this sample may be carry-over from other donors' samples. The CDR3, as DNA: TGTGCCAGCACTCCCGCGGGGGGCTTCACTGAAGCTTTCTTT. It codes for CASTPAGGFTEAFF.